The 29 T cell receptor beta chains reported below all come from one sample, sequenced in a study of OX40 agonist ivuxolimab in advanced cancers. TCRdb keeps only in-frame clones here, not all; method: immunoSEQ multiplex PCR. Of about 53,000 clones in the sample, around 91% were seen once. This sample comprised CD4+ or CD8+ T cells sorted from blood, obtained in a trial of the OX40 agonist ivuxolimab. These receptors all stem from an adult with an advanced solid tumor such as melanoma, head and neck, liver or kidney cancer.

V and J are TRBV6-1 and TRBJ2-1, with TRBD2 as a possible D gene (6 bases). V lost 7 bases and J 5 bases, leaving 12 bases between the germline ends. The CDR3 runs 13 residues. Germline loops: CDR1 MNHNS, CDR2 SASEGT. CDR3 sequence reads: CASIWGVDNEQFF. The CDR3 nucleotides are TGTGCCAGCATTTGGGGGGTTGACAATGAGCAGTTCTTC.

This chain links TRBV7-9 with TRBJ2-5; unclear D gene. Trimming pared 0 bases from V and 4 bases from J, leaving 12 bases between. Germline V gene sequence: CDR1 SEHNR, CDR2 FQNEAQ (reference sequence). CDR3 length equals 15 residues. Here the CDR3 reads CASSLALAEGETQYF. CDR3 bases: TGTGCCAGCAGCTTAGCGCTGGCTGAAGGAGAGACCCAGTACTTC.

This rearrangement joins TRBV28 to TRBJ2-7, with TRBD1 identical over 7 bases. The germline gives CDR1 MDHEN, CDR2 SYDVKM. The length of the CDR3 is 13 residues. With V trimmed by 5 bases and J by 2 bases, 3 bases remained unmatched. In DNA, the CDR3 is TGTGCCAGCAGTGGACAGGCAACCTACGAGCAGTACTTC. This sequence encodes CASSGQATYEQYF.

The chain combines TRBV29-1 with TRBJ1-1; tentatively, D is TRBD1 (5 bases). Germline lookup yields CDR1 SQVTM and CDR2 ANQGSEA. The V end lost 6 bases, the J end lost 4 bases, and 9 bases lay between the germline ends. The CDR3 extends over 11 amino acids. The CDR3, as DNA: TGCAGCGTCGGGGGGGTCACTGAAGCTTTCTTT. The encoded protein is CSVGGVTEAFF.

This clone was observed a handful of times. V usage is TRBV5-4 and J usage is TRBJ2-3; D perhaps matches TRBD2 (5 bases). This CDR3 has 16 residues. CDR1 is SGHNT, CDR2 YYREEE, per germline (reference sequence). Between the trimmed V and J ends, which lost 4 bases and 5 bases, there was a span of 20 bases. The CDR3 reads CASSSYRGVFKDTQYF. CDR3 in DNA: TGTGCCAGCAGCAGCTATCGGGGAGTGTTCAAAGATACGCAGTATTTT.

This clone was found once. The CDR3 nucleotides are TGTGCCAGCAGCGGACAGGGTGGAGCTGAAGCTTTCTTT. Amino acid sequence: CASSGQGGAEAFF. This chain connects TRBV7-9 to TRBJ1-1; 8 bases agree with TRBD1. V dropped 5 bases and J dropped 6; count of bases not matched to a gene: 5. CDR1 and CDR2 (germline): SEHNR, FQNEAQ (reference sequence). The CDR3 covers 13 residues.

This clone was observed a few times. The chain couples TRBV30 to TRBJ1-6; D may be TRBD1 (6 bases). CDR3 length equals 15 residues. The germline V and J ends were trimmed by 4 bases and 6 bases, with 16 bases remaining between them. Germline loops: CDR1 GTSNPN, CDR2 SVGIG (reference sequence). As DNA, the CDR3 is TGTGCCTGGAAGAATAACAGGGCAACTAATTCACCCCTCCACTTT. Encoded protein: CAWKNNRATNSPLHF.

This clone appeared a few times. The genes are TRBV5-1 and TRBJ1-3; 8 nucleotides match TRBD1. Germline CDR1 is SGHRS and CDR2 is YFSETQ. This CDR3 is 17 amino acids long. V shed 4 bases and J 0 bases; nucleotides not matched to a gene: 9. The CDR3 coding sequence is TGCGCCAGCAGCCCTGGGAGCGGACAGGGCTCTGGAAACACCATATATTTT. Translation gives CASSPGSGQGSGNTIYF.

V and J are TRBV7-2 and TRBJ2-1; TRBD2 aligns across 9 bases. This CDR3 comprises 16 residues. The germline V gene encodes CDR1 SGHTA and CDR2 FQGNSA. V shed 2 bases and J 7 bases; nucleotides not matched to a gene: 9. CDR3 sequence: CASSLSAGGLWNEQFF. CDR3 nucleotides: TGTGCCAGCAGCTTATCAGCGGGGGGCCTCTGGAATGAGCAGTTCTTC. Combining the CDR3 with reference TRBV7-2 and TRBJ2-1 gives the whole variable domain GAGVSQSPSNKVTEKGKDVELRCDPISGHTALYWYRQSLGQGLEFLIYFQGNSAPDKSGLPSDRFSAERTGGSVSTLTIQRTQQEDSAVYLCASSLSAGGLWNEQFFGPGTRLTVL.

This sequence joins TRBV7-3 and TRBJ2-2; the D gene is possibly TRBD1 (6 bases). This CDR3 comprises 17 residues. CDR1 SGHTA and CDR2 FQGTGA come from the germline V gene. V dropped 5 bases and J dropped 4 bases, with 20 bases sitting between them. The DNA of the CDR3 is TGTGCCAGCAGCCCCACCCCACAGGGTTTGGGCACCGGGGAGCTGTTTTTT. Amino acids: CASSPTPQGLGTGELFF.

DNA of the CDR3: TGCAGCGTTCCCGGGACCGGGACAGCCACAGATACGCAGTATTTT. This translates into CSVPGTGTATDTQYF. This sequence joins TRBV29-1 and TRBJ2-3, with 7 positions matching TRBD1. Germline V gives CDR1 SQVTM, CDR2 ANQGSEA. The CDR3 consists of 15 residues. J gave up 2 bases and V 5 bases, and 10 bases lay outside the gene matches.

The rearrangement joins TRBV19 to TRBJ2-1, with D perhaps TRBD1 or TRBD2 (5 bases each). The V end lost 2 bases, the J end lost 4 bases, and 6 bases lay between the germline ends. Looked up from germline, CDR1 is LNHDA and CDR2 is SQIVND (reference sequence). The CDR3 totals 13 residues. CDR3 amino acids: CASSIWGYNEQFF. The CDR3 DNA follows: TGTGCCAGTAGTATATGGGGGTACAATGAGCAGTTCTTC.

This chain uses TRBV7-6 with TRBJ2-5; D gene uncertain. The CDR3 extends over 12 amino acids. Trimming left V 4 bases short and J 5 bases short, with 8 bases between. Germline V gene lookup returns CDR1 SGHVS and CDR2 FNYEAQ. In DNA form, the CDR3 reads TGTGCCAGCAGCTCGAACCCGGAGACCCAGTACTTC. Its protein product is CASSSNPETQYF.

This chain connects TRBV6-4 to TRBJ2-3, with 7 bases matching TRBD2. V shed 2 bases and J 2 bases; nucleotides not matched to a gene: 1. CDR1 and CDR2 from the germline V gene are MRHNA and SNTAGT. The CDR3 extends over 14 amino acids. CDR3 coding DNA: TGTGCCAGCAGTGACGGGGGGGTCACAGATACGCAGTATTTT. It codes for CASSDGGVTDTQYF.

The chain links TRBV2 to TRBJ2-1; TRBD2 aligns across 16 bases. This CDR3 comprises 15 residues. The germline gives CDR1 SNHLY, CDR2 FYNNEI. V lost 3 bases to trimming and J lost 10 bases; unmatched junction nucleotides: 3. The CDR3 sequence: CASSEGTSGRGEQFF. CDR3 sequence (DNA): TGTGCCAGCAGTGAGGGGACTAGCGGGAGGGGGGAGCAGTTCTTC. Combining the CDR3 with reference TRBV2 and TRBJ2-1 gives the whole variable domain EPEVTQTPSHQVTQMGQEVILRCVPISNHLYFYWYRQILGQKVEFLVSFYNNEISEKSEIFDDQFSVERPDGSNFTLKIRSTKLEDSAMYFCASSEGTSGRGEQFFGPGTRLTVL.

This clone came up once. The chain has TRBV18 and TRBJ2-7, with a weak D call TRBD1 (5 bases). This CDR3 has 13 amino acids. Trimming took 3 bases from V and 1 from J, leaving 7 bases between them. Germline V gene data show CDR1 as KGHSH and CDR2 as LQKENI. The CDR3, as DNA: TGTGCCAGCTCACCGGACAATTCCTACGAGCAGTACTTC. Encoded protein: CASSPDNSYEQYF.

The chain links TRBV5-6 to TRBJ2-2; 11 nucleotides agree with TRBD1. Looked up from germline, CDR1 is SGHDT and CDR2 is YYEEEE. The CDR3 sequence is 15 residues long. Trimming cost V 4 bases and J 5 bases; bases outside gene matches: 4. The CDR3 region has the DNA TGTGCCAGCAGCAGGGACAGGGGGAGGACCGGGGAGCTGTTTTTT. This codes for CASSRDRGRTGELFF.

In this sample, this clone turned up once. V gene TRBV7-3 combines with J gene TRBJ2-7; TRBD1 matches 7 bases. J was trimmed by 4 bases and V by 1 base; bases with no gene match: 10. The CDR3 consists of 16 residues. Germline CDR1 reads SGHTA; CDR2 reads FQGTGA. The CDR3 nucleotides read TGTGCCAGCAGCTTAAGTTGGGGCAGGGGGAATTACGAGCAGTACTTC. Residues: CASSLSWGRGNYEQYF.

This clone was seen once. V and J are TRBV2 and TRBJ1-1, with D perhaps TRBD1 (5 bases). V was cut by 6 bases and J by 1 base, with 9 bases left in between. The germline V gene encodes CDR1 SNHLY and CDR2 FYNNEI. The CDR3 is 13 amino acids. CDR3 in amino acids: CASRGDWNTEAFF. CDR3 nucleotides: TGTGCCAGCAGAGGGGACTGGAACACTGAAGCTTTCTTT.

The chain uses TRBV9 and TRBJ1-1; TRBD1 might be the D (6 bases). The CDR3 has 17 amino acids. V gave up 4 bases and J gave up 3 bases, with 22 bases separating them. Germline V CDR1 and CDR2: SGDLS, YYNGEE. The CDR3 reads CASSMGHPERGDTEAFF. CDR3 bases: TGTGCCAGCAGCATGGGACACCCCGAGAGGGGGGACACTGAAGCTTTCTTT.

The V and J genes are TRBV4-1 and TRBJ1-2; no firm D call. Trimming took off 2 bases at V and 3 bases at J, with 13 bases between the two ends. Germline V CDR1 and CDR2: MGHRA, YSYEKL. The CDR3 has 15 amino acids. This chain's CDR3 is CASSQIGLTDYGYTF. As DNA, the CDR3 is TGCGCCAGCAGCCAAATAGGGTTAACTGACTATGGCTACACCTTC.

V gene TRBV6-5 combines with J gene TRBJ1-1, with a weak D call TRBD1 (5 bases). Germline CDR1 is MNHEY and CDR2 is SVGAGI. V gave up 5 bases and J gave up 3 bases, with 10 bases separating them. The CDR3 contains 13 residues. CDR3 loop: CASSTGDYTEAFF. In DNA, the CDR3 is TGTGCCAGCAGTACCGGGGACTACACTGAAGCTTTCTTT.

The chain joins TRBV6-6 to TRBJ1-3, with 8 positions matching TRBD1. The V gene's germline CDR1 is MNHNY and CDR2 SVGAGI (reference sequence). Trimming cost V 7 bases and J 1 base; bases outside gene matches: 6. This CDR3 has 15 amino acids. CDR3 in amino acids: CASTGQGTSGNTIYF. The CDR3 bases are TGTGCCAGCACCGGACAGGGAACGTCTGGAAACACCATATATTTT.

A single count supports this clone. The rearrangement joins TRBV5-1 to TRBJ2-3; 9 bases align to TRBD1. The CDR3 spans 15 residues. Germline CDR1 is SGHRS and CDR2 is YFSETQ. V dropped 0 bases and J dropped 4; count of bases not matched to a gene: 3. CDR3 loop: CASSLDRGLSDTQYF. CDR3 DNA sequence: TGCGCCAGCAGCTTGGACAGGGGGCTTTCAGATACGCAGTATTTT.

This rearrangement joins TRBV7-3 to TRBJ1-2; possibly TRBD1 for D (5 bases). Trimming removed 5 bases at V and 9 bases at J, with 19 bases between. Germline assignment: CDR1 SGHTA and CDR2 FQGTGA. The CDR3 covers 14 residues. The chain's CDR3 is CASSLISGTMSYTF. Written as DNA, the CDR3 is TGTGCCAGCAGCCTCATTTCCGGGACCATGAGCTACACCTTC.

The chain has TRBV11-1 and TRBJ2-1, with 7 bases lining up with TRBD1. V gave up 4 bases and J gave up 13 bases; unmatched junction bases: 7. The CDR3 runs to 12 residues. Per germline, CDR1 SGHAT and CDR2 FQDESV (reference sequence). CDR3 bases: TGTGCCAGCAGCTCACAGGGGACAAATCAGTTCTTC. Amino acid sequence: CASSSQGTNQFF.

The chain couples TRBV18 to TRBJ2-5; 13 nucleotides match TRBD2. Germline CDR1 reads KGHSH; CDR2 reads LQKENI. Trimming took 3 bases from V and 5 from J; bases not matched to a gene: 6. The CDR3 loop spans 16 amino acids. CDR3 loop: CASSPGLAGAKETQYF. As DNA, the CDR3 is TGTGCCAGCTCACCCGGACTAGCGGGAGCTAAGGAGACCCAGTACTTC.

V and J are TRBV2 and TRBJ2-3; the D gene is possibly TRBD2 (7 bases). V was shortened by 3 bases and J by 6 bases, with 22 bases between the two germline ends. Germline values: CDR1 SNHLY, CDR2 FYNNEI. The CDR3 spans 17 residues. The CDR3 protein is CASSDWGGAVPGDTQYF. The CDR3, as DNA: TGTGCCAGCAGTGACTGGGGGGGCGCGGTGCCCGGGGATACGCAGTATTTT.

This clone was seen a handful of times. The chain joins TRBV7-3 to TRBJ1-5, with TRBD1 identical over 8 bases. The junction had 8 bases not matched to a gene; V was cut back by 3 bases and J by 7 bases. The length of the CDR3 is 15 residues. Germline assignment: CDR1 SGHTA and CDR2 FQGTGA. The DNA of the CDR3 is TGTGCCAGCAGCTTCCTGCGGACAGGGCTGCAGCCCCAGCATTTT. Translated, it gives CASSFLRTGLQPQHF. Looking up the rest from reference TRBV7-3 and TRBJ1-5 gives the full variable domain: GAGVSQTPSNKVTEKGKYVELRCDPISGHTALYWYRQSLGQGPEFLIYFQGTGAADDSGLPNDRFFAVRPEGSVSTLKIQRTERGDSAVYLCASSFLRTGLQPQHFGDGTRLSIL.